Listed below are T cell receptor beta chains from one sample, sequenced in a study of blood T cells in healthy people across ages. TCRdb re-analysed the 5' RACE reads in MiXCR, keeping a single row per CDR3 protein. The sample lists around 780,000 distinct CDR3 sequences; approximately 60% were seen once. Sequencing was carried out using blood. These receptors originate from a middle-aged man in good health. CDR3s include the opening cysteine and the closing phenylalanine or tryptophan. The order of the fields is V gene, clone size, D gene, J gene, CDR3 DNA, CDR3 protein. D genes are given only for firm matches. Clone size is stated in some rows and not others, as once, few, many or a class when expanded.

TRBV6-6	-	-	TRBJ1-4	TGTGCCAGCAGCCCCTCGCTAAATGAAAAACTGTTTTTT	CASSPSLNEKLFF
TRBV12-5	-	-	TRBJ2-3	TGTGCTAGTGGTCTGCTAGGGACAGATACGCAGTATTTT	CASGLLGTDTQYF
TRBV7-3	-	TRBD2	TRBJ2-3	TGTGCCAGCAGCTTAACCGGAGGGGCGGCGGGGGGCCTCCGAGATACGCAGTATTTT	CASSLTGGAAGGLRDTQYF
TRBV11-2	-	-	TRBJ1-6	TGTGCCAGCAGCTCTTTCCCCGGTAACTCACCCCTCCACTTT	CASSSFPGNSPLHF
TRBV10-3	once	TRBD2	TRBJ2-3	TGTGCCATCAGTGTACTAGCGGGGGGCACAGATACGCAGTATTTT	CAISVLAGGTDTQYF
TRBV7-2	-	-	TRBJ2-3	TGTGCCAGCAGCTCGACAGGTCGCTGGGAAGATACGCAGTATTTT	CASSSTGRWEDTQYF
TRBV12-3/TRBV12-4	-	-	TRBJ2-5	TGTGCCAGCAGTTTAGCCGAGGGGGAGCAGTACTTC	CASSLAEGEQYF
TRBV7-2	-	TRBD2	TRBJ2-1	TGTGCCAGCAGCTTAGATCTAGCGGGAGCCTGGGGTGAGCAGTTCTTC	CASSLDLAGAWGEQFF
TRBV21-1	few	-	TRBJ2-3	TGTGCCAGCAGCAAAAGGGGCAGTGTCACAGATACGCAGTATTTT	CASSKRGSVTDTQYF
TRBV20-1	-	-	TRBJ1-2	TGCAGTGCTAGAGATTCTCTGGACTATGGCTACACCTTC	CSARDSLDYGYTF
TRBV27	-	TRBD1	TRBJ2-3	TGTGCCAGCAGTTTCTTCGTACTGGGACAGGGGGCGACAGATACGCAGTATTTT	CASSFFVLGQGATDTQYF
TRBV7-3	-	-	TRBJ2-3	TGTGCCAGCAGTCGGGGTAGCGGATACACAGATACGCAGTATTTT	CASSRGSGYTDTQYF
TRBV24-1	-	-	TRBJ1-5	TGTGCCACCAGTGACCCTCGGGGCGGCAATCAGCCCCAGCATTTT	CATSDPRGGNQPQHF
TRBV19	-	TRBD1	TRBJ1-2	TGTGCCAGTAGTATATCCGGACAGGGGATAGATGGCTACACCTTC	CASSISGQGIDGYTF
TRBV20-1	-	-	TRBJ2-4	TGCAGTGCTAGAGCCAGGGTGGGGAAAGACATTCAGTACTTC	CSARARVGKDIQYF
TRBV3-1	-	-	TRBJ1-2	TGTGCCAGCAGCCAAGATCGGGCAGGACACTATAGCTACACCTTC	CASSQDRAGHYSYTF
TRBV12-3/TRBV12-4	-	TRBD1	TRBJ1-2	TGTGCCAGCAGTTTCTCGGGACAGCGGGCCGCTAGAAATGGCTACACCTTC	CASSFSGQRAARNGYTF
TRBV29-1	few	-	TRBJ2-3	TGCAGCGTCCTTAACAATACGCAGTATTTT	CSVLNNTQYF
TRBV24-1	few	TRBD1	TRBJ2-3	TGTGCCACCAGTGACCTCGACAGGGGGGATACGCAGTATTTT	CATSDLDRGDTQYF
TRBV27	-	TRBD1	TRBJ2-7	TGTGCCAGCAGTGCCGGGACAGGGGGGACCTACGAGCAGTACTTC	CASSAGTGGTYEQYF
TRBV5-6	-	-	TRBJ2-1	TGTGCCAGCACCCCGGGAGGTTCAGGGGTTGCGGGAGAGCAGTTCTTC	CASTPGGSGVAGEQFF
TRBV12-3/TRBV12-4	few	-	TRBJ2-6	TGTGCCAGCAGTTTAGACCCCTCGGCCAACGTCCTGACTTTC	CASSLDPSANVLTF
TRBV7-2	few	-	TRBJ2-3	TGTGCCAGCAGCTTAAACCCGGGGGCGCTGGGGTTAAAAGATACGCAGTATTTT	CASSLNPGALGLKDTQYF
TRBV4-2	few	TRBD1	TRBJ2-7	TGTGCCAGCAGCCAAGCCTCCGGACAGGCCTACGAGCAGTACTTC	CASSQASGQAYEQYF
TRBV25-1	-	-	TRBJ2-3	TGTGCCAGCAGTGAATGGAGGGCAGATACGCAGTATTTT	CASSEWRADTQYF
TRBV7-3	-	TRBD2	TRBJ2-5	TGTGCCGGCAGCTCCCTAGCGGGGGCACAAGAGACCCAGTACTTC	CAGSSLAGAQETQYF
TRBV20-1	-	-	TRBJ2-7	TGCAGTGCTACGCCCCGTTACGAACGACTATTCTCCCCTTACGAGCAGTACTTC	CSATPRYERLFSPYEQYF
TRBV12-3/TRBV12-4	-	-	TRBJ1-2	TGTGCCAGCAGTTTGACAGAGAATGGCTACACCTTC	CASSLTENGYTF
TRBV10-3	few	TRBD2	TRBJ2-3	TGTGCCATCAGTGACCGCGGGGGACTCACAGATACGCAGTATTTT	CAISDRGGLTDTQYF
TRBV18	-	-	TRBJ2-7	TGTGCCAGCTCACCATACAGAAGCTCCTACGAGCAGTACTTC	CASSPYRSSYEQYF
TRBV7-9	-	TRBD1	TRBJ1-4	TGTGCCAGCAGCTTAGGAGCAGGGGGCGATGAAAAACTGTTTTTT	CASSLGAGGDEKLFF
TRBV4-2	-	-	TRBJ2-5	TGTGCCAGCAGCCAAGAGGGGGTAGGGGAGACCCAGTACTTC	CASSQEGVGETQYF
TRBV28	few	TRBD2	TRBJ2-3	TGTGCCAGCAGTGCCGGGACTAGCGGGACGACAGATACGCAGTATTTT	CASSAGTSGTTDTQYF
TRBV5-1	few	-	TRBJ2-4	TGCGCCAGCAGTCAGTCAGGGCCCTCCAAAAACATTCAGTACTTC	CASSQSGPSKNIQYF
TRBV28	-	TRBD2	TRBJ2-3	TGTGCCAGCAGTTCCGGGACTAGCGGAAGCTTAGATACGCAGTATTTT	CASSSGTSGSLDTQYF
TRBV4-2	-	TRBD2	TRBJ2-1	TGTGCCAGCAGCCAAGCAGAGACTAGCGGAGGATACAATGAGCAGTTCTTC	CASSQAETSGGYNEQFF
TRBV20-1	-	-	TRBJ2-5	TGCAGTGCTAGTAATCAGGAACGAGAGACCCAGTACTTC	CSASNQERETQYF
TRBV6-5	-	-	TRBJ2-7	TGTGCCAGCAGTGCCAGCGGAGAGGGGACCTACGAGCAGTACTTC	CASSASGEGTYEQYF
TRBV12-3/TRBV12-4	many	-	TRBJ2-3	TGTGCCAGCAGTGTCAACAATCGGGATACGCAGTATTTT	CASSVNNRDTQYF
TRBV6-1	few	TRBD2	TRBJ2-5	TGTGCCAGCAGGCAAGGACTAGCGGGAGCCCATGGAGTCCAAGAGACCCAGTACTTC	CASRQGLAGAHGVQETQYF
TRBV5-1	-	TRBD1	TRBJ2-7	TGCGCCAGCAGCCTAGACCCCGGGACAGGGGTTTTGTCGGACGAGCAGTACTTC	CASSLDPGTGVLSDEQYF
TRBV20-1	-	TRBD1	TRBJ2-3	TGCAGTGCTAAAACAGGGGTGTTCACAGATACGCAGTATTTT	CSAKTGVFTDTQYF
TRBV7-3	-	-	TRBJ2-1	TGTGCCAGCAGCCCTAGTGGGCTTCAGGCCTATGAGCAGTTCTTC	CASSPSGLQAYEQFF
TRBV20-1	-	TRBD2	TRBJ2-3	TGCAGTGGTCCACTAGCGGGGGGCCCCACATTGGTCACAGATACGCAGTATTTT	CSGPLAGGPTLVTDTQYF
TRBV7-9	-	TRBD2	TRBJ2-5	TGTGCCAGCAGCTTGGGACTAGCGGTCCTTCAGGTTGAGACCCAGTACTTC	CASSLGLAVLQVETQYF
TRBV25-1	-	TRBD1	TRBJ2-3	TGTGCCAGTATCCTACAGGGGGCAGATACGCAGTATTTT	CASILQGADTQYF
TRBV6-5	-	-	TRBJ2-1	TGTGCCAGCAGTGTCAGGGGCAATGAGCAGTTCTTC	CASSVRGNEQFF
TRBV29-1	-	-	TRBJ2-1	TGCAGCGTTGGGAAAGGTTACAATGAGCAGTTCTTC	CSVGKGYNEQFF
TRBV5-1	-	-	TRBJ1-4	TGCGCCAGCAGCGAGAGGATTGAGGGAAATGAAAAACTGTTTTTT	CASSERIEGNEKLFF
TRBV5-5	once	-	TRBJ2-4	TGTGCCAGCAGCTTTTGGGGGCGGCTCCGGGAAAACATTCAGTACTTC	CASSFWGRLRENIQYF
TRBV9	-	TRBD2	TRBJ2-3	TGTGCCAGCAGCGCCTTTCCCTTAGCGGGGGGGCCCCAAGATACGCAGTATTTT	CASSAFPLAGGPQDTQYF
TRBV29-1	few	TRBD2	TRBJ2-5	TGCAGCGTTGAAGGGGGAGGGAGAATCGGGCAAGAGACCCAGTACTTC	CSVEGGGRIGQETQYF
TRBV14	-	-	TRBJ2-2	TGTGCCAGCCGCAAGGGGGGCCCCGGGGAGCTGTTTTTT	CASRKGGPGELFF